The 21 T cell receptor beta chains below come from one sample, sequenced in a study of PD-1 blockade in classical Hodgkin lymphoma. The assay was immunoSEQ multiplex PCR, and TCRdb's table has in-frame clones only and misses some. The sample has roughly 64,000 clones; around 94% are singletons. Time point noted: cycle 4 day 1 (C4D1), after six to seven weeks of nivolumab. With no exception, relapse followed autologous stem cell transplantation in all patients, and brentuximab vedotin exposure varied. The starting material was peripheral blood mononuclear cells (PBMCs), obtained before the fourth cycle of nivolumab. Receptors originate from a human donor with classical Hodgkin lymphoma.

This clone was found a few times. This chain connects TRBV28 to TRBJ1-1, with a possible D match to TRBD1 (5 bases). Per germline, CDR1 MDHEN and CDR2 SYDVKM. CDR3 size: 15 residues. V shed 3 bases and J shed 1 base, with 12 bases lying between them. CDR3 in amino acids: CASSLGGRWNTEAFF. CDR3 DNA: TGTGCCAGCAGTTTGGGGGGACGGTGGAACACTGAAGCTTTCTTT. Filled out from reference TRBV28 and TRBJ1-1, the complete variable domain reads DVKVTQSSRYLVKRTGEKVFLECVQDMDHENMFWYRQDPGLGLRLIYFSYDVKMKEKGDIPEGYSVSREKKERFSLILESASTNQTSMYLCASSLGGRWNTEAFFGQGTRLTVV.

This chain links TRBV6-1 with TRBJ2-3; possible D gene TRBD2, 6 bases. This CDR3 spans 15 amino acids. V lost 5 bases and J lost 3, with 15 bases in between. Per the germline V gene, CDR1 is MNHNS and CDR2 is SASEGT. CDR3 DNA: TGTGCCAGCAGTCCATTAGGAGGGGCTACAGATACGCAGTATTTT. Its translation: CASSPLGGATDTQYF.

This clone is a singleton in its sample. CDR3: CATSPGISGANVLTF. In DNA, the CDR3 is TGTGCCACCAGCCCCGGGATCTCTGGGGCCAACGTCCTGACTTTC. The rearrangement links TRBV15 to TRBJ2-6, with D perhaps TRBD2 (5 bases). The CDR3 consists of 15 residues. Germline V gene lookup returns CDR1 LNHNV and CDR2 YYDKDF (reference sequence). V shed 5 bases and J shed 0 bases, with 8 bases lying between them. The full variable domain, in which reference TRBV15 and TRBJ2-6 provide the parts outside the CDR3, is DAMVIQNPRYQVTQFGKPVTLSCSQTLNHNVMYWYQQKSSQAPKLLFHYYDKDFNNEADTPDNFQSRRPNTSFCFLDIRSPGLGDTAMYLCATSPGISGANVLTFGAGSRLTVL.

By share of the sample, this clone is medium-sized. The gene calls are TRBV6-1 and TRBJ1-2, with unresolved D. The V gene lost 1 base and the J gene lost 8 bases, with 8 bases spanning the gap. Per the germline V gene, CDR1 is MNHNS and CDR2 is SASEGT. The CDR3 consists of 12 residues. CDR3 DNA: TGTGCCAGCAGTGAAGGTAGCTACGGCTACACCTTC. Amino acids: CASSEGSYGYTF.

The chain has TRBV28 and TRBJ2-3; a possible D gene is TRBD2 (6 bases). Trimming removed 4 bases at V and 4 bases at J, with 12 bases between. The CDR3 extends over 14 amino acids. The germline V gene encodes CDR1 MDHEN and CDR2 SYDVKM. DNA of the CDR3: TGTGCCAGCAGTTGGGGGGAGCATTCAGATACGCAGTATTTT. Residues: CASSWGEHSDTQYF. Filled out from reference TRBV28 and TRBJ2-3, the complete variable domain reads DVKVTQSSRYLVKRTGEKVFLECVQDMDHENMFWYRQDPGLGLRLIYFSYDVKMKEKGDIPEGYSVSREKKERFSLILESASTNQTSMYLCASSWGEHSDTQYFGPGTRLTVL.

By share, this clone counts as large. The V and J genes are TRBV11-2 and TRBJ2-3; 12 bases fit TRBD2. CDR1 is SGHAT and CDR2 is FQNNGV in the germline V gene. The junction had 7 bases not matched to a gene; V was cut back by 0 bases and J by 6 bases. The CDR3 loop spans 17 amino acids. CDR3 in amino acids: CASSLDRLAGAWDTQYF. In DNA, the CDR3 is TGTGCCAGCAGCTTAGACAGACTAGCGGGGGCGTGGGATACGCAGTATTTT.

The chain carries TRBV5-1 and TRBJ2-7; 7 bases agree with TRBD1. The CDR3 is made up of 13 amino acids. V gave up 5 bases and J gave up 4 bases; unmatched junction bases: 6. Germline lookup yields CDR1 SGHRS and CDR2 YFSETQ. The CDR3 region has the DNA TGCGCCAGCAGAGGGGACAGTCTTTACGAGCAGTACTTC. The encoded protein is CASRGDSLYEQYF.

The chain is built from TRBV7-9 and TRBJ2-7; D may match TRBD1 or TRBD2 (5 bases each). The CDR3 consists of 14 residues. Trimming took 1 base from V and 1 from J, leaving 8 bases between them. Germline V CDR1 and CDR2: SEHNR, FQNEAQ (reference sequence). The DNA of the CDR3 is TGTGCCAGCAGCTTAGGGGACGGTTCCTACGAGCAGTACTTC. As protein: CASSLGDGSYEQYF.

The chain joins TRBV2 to TRBJ1-1; 9 bases are shared with TRBD1. Germline V gives CDR1 SNHLY, CDR2 FYNNEI. This CDR3 contains 13 residues. Trimming took 0 bases from V and 11 from J; bases not matched to a gene: 4. Here the CDR3 DNA reads TGTGCCAGCAGTGAAGCTGGGACAGGGTGGGCTTTCTTT. The encoded protein is CASSEAGTGWAFF.

V and J are TRBV7-9 and TRBJ2-1; the D call may be TRBD1 or TRBD2 (5 bases each). The length of the CDR3 is 15 residues. V lost 5 bases to trimming and J lost 4 bases, with 15 bases between them. Germline CDR1 reads SEHNR; CDR2 reads FQNEAQ (reference sequence). The CDR3 DNA reads TGTGCCAGCAGCCCACTTTGGGACCTTTACAATGAGCAGTTCTTC. This sequence encodes CASSPLWDLYNEQFF.

The chain uses TRBV7-2 and TRBJ2-1, with 8 bases lining up with TRBD2. CDR1 is SGHTA and CDR2 is FQGNSA in the germline V gene. The CDR3 spans 15 residues. Trimming removed 2 bases from V and 9 bases from J; junction bases left unmatched: 9. The CDR3 DNA is TGTGCCAGCAGCTTACAGGTTAGCGGGGCTTTTGAGCAGTTCTTC. As protein: CASSLQVSGAFEQFF.

The genes are TRBV29-1 and TRBJ1-2; TRBD1 agrees at 7 bases. After removal of 5 bases from V and 9 bases from J, the junction contained 9 bases not matched to a gene. The germline gives CDR1 SQVTM, CDR2 ANQGSEA. This CDR3 region has 12 residues. CDR3 residues: CSVQTGSKSYTF. CDR3 DNA sequence: TGCAGCGTTCAGACAGGGAGTAAAAGCTACACCTTC.

The rearrangement joins TRBV15 to TRBJ1-4; no clear D gene. The length of the CDR3 is 16 residues. Germline V gene data show CDR1 as LNHNV and CDR2 as YYDKDF (reference sequence). V was trimmed by 2 bases and J by 3 bases, leaving 13 bases between them. CDR3 residues: CATSRLRVTANEKLFF. The CDR3 region has the DNA TGTGCCACCAGCAGACTGAGGGTTACGGCTAATGAAAAACTGTTTTTT.

The rearrangement joins TRBV5-3 to TRBJ1-1; no clear D. TRBV5-3 is filed as an ORF, its function uncertain. This CDR3 is built from 15 residues. Trimming stripped 4 bases from V and 0 bases from J, with 13 bases between. The CDR3 sequence: CARSHSRLMNTEAFF. CDR3 sequence (DNA): TGTGCCAGAAGCCACTCGCGGTTAATGAACACTGAAGCTTTCTTT.

The rearrangement uses TRBV18 and TRBJ2-7; D not certain. The length of the CDR3 is 14 residues. V was pared by 4 bases and J by 2 bases, with 12 bases between. Germline values: CDR1 KGHSH, CDR2 LQKENI. The DNA of the CDR3 is TGTGCCAGCTCACTCTCTCTAGTCCCCTACGAGCAGTACTTC. Protein sequence: CASSLSLVPYEQYF.

The chain employs TRBV5-1 and TRBJ2-1, with 10 bases that match TRBD2. The germline gives CDR1 SGHRS, CDR2 YFSETQ. CDR3 size: 16 residues. Trimming removed 4 bases from V and 5 bases from J; junction bases left unmatched: 9. This CDR3 reads CASSLHGTSVDNEQFF. The CDR3 nucleotides read TGCGCCAGCAGCCTTCACGGGACTAGCGTCGACAATGAGCAGTTCTTC.

The CDR3 loop is CSVDGQGGTDTQYF. CDR3 coding DNA: TGCAGCGTTGACGGGCAGGGAGGCACAGATACGCAGTATTTT. The J gene is TRBJ2-3, the V gene TRBV29-1; D tentatively reads TRBD1 or TRBD2 (5 bases each). The CDR3 totals 14 residues. Trimming took off 3 bases at V and 1 base at J, with 11 bases between the two ends. CDR1 is SQVTM, CDR2 ANQGSEA, per germline.

J is TRBJ1-5 and V is TRBV27, with 8 bases aligning to TRBD1. The length of the CDR3 is 14 residues. Germline V gene lookup returns CDR1 MNHEY and CDR2 SMNVEV (reference sequence). Losses at the gene ends were 5 bases for V and 4 bases for J; bases not matched to a gene: 4. CDR3 DNA sequence: TGTGCCAGCAGTCGCACAGGGGGGAATCAGCCCCAGCATTTT. This gives the protein CASSRTGGNQPQHF.

In nucleotides, the CDR3 is TGTGCCAGCAGCCCGGGACTAGCGGTTAAGTTCTTC. Amino acids: CASSPGLAVKFF. The J gene is TRBJ2-1, the V gene TRBV7-3; the match to TRBD2 covers 11 bases. The V and J ends lost 5 bases and 14 bases, in that order; junction bases with no gene match: 5. This CDR3 has 12 residues. Germline CDR1 reads SGHTA; CDR2 reads FQGTGA.

The rearrangement links TRBV6-1 to TRBJ2-5, with D hard to call. The CDR3 covers 12 residues. In germline, CDR1 is MNHNS, CDR2 SASEGT. V gave up 2 bases and J gave up 7 bases, with 8 bases separating them. The CDR3 spells CASSEPPGTQYF. CDR3 nucleotide sequence: TGTGCCAGCAGTGAACCCCCCGGGACCCAGTACTTC.

The chain carries TRBV28 and TRBJ2-7, with 13 bases that match TRBD2. This CDR3 region has 15 residues. V shed 6 bases, J shed 5 bases, and the junction held 7 bases outside the gene matches. CDR1 is MDHEN, CDR2 SYDVKM, per germline. CDR3 sequence reads: CASRTGTSGKHEQYF. The CDR3 region has the DNA TGTGCCAGCAGAACCGGGACTAGCGGGAAGCACGAGCAGTACTTC.